This T cell receptor (beta chain) was documented in a study of CD4+ T cells in melanoma. This clone was counted a single time. Germline lookup yields CDR1 MDHEN and CDR2 SYDVKM. The CDR3 consists of 14 residues. Trimming removed 4 bases from V and 3 bases from J; junction bases left unmatched: 6. The method was immunoSEQ multiplex PCR; TCRdb's version includes in-frame clones alone and lacks a portion of them. The data contain around 100,000 clones, 80% to 95% of them singletons. The rearrangement links TRBV28 to TRBJ2-7, with TRBD1 identical over 7 bases. Material for sequencing was peripheral blood. The TCR originated in a human donor with melanoma. CDR3 amino acids: CASSSTGVFYEQYF. For the CDR3, the DNA is TGTGCCAGCAGTTCAACAGGGGTTTTCTACGAGCAGTACTTC.